This T cell receptor beta chain came from a study of vaccination and CD4 T cells after COVID-19. Study-wide context: Overlapping peptides covering the spike proteins of SARS-CoV-2, HCoV-NL63, HCoV-OC43 and HCoV-229E were added to stimulate cells.

This clonotype has a handful of counts. Its specificity is not known. V shed 2 bases, J shed 7 bases, and the junction held 2 bases outside the gene matches. This CDR3 is 13 amino acids long. The germline V gene has CDR1 KGHSH and CDR2 LQKENI. The treatment denotes: approximately 9-day PBMC culture with coronavirus spike peptide pools or control peptides (ViraFEST assay). CD4+ T cells that had been cultured provided DNA sequenced with the Oncomine TCR Beta short-read assay. TCRdb redid the calling of the PCR reads with MiXCR, one entry per CDR3 protein. The sample includes 10,000 to 15,000 distinct CDR3 sequences, more than 45% of them seen just once.

The sequence was obtained from a human donor who had recovered from COVID-19. The source material was CD4+ T cells from blood, cultured in vitro. The chain links TRBV18 to TRBJ1-1, with 9 bases fitting TRBD1. CDR3 in amino acids: CASSPGQGLEAFF. DNA of the CDR3: TGTGCCAGCTCACCAGGACAGGGGCTTGAAGCTTTCTTT.